The next 2 T cell receptor beta chains were all read from a single sample in a study of blood T cell repertoires in COVID-19. TCRdb's copy holds only in-frame clones and misses some; the assay was immunoSEQ multiplex PCR. The sample has more than 150,000 clones; around 80% are singletons. The sample was peripheral blood. The receptors come from a man aged 30 to 39 with active or convalescent COVID-19.

In its sample, this clone was seen a few times. This chain connects TRBV5-1 to TRBJ2-3, with 11 bases identical to TRBD2. This CDR3 contains 15 residues. The trim removed 0 bases at V and 4 bases at J, leaving 1 base unmatched. The germline CDR1 and CDR2 sequences are SGHRS and YFSETQ. CDR3 nucleotides: TGCGCCAGCAGCTTGGGACTAGCGGGGTCAGATACGCAGTATTTT. Its translation is CASSLGLAGSDTQYF.

The chain employs TRBV27 and TRBJ2-7, with TRBD2 matching 9 bases. The CDR3 totals 17 residues. The V and J ends lost 0 bases and 2 bases, in that order; junction bases with no gene match: 8. The germline V gene has CDR1 MNHEY and CDR2 SMNVEV (reference sequence). CDR3 DNA: TGTGCCAGCAGTTTATCGCCAACTAGCGGGTTTACCTACGAGCAGTACTTC. Translation gives CASSLSPTSGFTYEQYF.